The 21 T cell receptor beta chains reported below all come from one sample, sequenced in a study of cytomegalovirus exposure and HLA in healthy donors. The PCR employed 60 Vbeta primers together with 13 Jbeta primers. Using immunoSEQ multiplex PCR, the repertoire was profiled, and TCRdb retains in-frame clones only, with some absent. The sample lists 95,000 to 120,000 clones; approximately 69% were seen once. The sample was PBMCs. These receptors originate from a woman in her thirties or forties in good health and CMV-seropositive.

The CDR3 sequence is CASSLGYNLPQHF. The CDR3 DNA sequence: TGTGCCAGCAGCTTGGGCTATAATTTGCCCCAGCATTTT. The chain uses TRBV7-9 and TRBJ1-5; D gene uncertain. The length of the CDR3 is 13 residues. The V gene's germline CDR1 is SEHNR and CDR2 FQNEAQ (reference sequence). Trimming stripped 3 bases from V and 9 bases from J, with 12 bases between.

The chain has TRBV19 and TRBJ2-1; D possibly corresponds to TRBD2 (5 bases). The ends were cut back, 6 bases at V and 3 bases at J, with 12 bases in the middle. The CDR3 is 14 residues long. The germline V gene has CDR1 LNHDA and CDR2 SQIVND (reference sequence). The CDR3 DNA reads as TGTGCCAGTAGCCGGGAAGCGGACTACAATGAGCAGTTCTTC. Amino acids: CASSREADYNEQFF. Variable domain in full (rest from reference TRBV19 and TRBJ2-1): DGGITQSPKYLFRKEGQNVTLSCEQNLNHDAMYWYRQDPGQGLRLIYYSQIVNDFQKGDIAEGYSVSREKKESFPLTVTSAQKNPTAFYLCASSREADYNEQFFGPGTRLTVL.

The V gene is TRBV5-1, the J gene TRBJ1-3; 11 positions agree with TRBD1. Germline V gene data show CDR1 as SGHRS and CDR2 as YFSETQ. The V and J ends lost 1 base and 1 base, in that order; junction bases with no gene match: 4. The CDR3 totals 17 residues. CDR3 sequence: CASSLRDRGSSGNTIYF. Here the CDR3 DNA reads TGCGCCAGCAGCTTGCGGGACAGGGGGTCGTCTGGAAACACCATATATTTT.

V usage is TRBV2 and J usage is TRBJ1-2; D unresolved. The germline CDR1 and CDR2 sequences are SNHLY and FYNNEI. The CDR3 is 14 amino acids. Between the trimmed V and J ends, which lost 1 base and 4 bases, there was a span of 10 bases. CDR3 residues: CASSEGGRTYGYTF. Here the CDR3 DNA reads TGTGCCAGCAGTGAAGGAGGGAGAACCTATGGCTACACCTTC.

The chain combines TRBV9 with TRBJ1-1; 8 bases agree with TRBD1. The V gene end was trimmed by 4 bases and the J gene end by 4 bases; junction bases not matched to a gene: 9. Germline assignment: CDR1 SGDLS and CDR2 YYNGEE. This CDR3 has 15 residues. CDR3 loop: CASSKTTGAGTEAFF. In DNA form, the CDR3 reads TGTGCCAGCAGCAAGACGACAGGGGCCGGCACTGAAGCTTTCTTT.

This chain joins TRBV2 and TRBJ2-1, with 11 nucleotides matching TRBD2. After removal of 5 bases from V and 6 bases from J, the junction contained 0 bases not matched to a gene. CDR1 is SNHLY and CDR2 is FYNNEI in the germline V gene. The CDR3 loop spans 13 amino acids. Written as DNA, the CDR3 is TGTGCCAGCAGTCTAGCGGGAGGCAATGAGCAGTTCTTC. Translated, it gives CASSLAGGNEQFF.

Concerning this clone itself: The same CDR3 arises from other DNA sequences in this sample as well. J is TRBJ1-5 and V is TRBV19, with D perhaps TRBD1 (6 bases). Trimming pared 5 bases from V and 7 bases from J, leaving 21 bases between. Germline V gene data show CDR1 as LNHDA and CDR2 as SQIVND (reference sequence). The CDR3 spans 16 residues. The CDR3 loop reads CASSFPSGRGRQPQHF. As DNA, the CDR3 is TGTGCCAGTAGTTTCCCCTCCGGCAGGGGACGACAGCCCCAGCATTTT.

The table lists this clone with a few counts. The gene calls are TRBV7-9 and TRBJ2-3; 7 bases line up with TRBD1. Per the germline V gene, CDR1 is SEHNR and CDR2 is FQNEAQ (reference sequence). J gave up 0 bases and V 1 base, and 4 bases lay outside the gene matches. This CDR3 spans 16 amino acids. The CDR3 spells CASSLGGGQSTDTQYF. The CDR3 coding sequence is TGTGCCAGCAGCTTAGGAGGGGGACAGAGCACAGATACGCAGTATTTT. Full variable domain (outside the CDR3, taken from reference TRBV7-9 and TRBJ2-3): DTGVSQNPRHKITKRGQNVTFRCDPISEHNRLYWYRQTLGQGPEFLTYFQNEAQLEKSRLLSDRFSAERPKGSFSTLEIQRTEQGDSAMYLCASSLGGGQSTDTQYFGPGTRLTVL.

The CDR3 loop is CAWDIDRGRNTQYF. In DNA, the CDR3 is TGTGCCTGGGACATCGACAGGGGGAGGAATACGCAGTATTTT. The rearrangement uses TRBV30 and TRBJ2-3, with 9 bases lining up with TRBD1. This CDR3 has 14 amino acids. V lost 5 bases, J lost 7 bases, and 10 bases stayed unmatched. CDR1 is GTSNPN and CDR2 is SVGIG in the germline V gene (reference sequence). Full variable domain (outside the CDR3, taken from reference TRBV30 and TRBJ2-3): SQTIHQWPATLVQPVGSPLSLECTVEGTSNPNLYWYRQAAGRGLQLLFYSVGIGQISSEVPQNLSASRPQDRQFILSSKKLLLSDSGFYLCAWDIDRGRNTQYFGPGTRLTVL.

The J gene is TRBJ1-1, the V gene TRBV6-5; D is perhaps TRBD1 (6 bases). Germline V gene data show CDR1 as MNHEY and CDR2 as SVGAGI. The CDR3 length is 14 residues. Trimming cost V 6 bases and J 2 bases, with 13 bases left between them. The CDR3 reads CASSLTGTNTEAFF. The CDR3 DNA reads TGTGCCAGCAGCCTAACAGGGACCAACACTGAAGCTTTCTTT.

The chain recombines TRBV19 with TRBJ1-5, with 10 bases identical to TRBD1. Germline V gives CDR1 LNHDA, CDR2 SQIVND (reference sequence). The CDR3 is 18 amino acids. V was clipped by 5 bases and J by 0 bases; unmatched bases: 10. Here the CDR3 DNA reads TGTGCCAGTAGTCCTCGGGACAGGGGCGGTGATAGCAATCAGCCCCAGCATTTT. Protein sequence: CASSPRDRGGDSNQPQHF.

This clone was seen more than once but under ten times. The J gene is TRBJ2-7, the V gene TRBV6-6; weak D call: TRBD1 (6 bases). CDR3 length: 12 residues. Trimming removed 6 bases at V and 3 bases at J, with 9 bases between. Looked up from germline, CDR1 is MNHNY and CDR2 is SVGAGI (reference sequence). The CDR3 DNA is TGTGCCAGCAGCCAGGGGTACTACGAGCAGTACTTC. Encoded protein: CASSQGYYEQYF.

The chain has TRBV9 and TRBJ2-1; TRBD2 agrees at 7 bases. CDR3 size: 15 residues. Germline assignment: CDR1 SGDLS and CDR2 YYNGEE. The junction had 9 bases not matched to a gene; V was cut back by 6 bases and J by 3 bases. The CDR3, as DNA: TGTGCCAGCACAGTAGCGGGTGACGTCTACAATGAGCAGTTCTTC. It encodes CASTVAGDVYNEQFF.

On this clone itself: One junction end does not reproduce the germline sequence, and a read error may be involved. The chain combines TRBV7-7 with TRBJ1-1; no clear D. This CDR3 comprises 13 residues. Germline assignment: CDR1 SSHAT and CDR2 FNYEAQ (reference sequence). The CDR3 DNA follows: TGTGCTAGCAGCTTCCGGTTGAACACTGAAGCTTTCTTT. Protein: CASSFRLNTEAFF.

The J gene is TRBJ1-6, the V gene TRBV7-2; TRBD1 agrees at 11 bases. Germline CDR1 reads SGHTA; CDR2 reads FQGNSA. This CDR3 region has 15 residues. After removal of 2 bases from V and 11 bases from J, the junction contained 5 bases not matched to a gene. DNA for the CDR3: TGTGCCAGCAGCTTAACCCGGACAGGGGGCACACCCCTCCACTTT. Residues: CASSLTRTGGTPLHF.

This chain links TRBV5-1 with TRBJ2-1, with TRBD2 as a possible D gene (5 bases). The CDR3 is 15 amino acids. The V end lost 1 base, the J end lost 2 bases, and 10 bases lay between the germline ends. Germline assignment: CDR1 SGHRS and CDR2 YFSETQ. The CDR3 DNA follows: TGCGCCAGCAGCTTGTACTACGGGACCTACAATGAGCAGTTCTTC. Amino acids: CASSLYYGTYNEQFF. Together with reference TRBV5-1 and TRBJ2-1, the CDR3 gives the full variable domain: KAGVTQTPRYLIKTRGQQVTLSCSPISGHRSVSWYQQTPGQGLQFLFEYFSETQRNKGNFPGRFSGRQFSNSRSEMNVSTLELGDSALYLCASSLYYGTYNEQFFGPGTRLTVL.

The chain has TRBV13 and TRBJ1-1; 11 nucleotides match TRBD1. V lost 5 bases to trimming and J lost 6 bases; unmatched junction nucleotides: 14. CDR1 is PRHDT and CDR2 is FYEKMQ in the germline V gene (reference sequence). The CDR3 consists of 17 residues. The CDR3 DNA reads TGTGCCAGCAGCCCCTGGGACAGGGGGAAGGTAAATGCTGAAGCTTTCTTT. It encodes CASSPWDRGKVNAEAFF.

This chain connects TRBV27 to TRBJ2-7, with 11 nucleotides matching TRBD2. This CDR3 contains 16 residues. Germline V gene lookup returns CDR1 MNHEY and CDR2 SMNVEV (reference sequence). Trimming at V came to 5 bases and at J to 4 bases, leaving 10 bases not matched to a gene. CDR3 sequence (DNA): TGTGCCAGCAGTGTTGGCGGGACTAGCGGTACTTACGAGCAGTACTTC. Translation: CASSVGGTSGTYEQYF.

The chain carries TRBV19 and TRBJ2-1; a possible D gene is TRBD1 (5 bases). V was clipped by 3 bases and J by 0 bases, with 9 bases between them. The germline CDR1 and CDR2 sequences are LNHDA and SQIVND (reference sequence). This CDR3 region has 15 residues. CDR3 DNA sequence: TGTGCCAGTAGTATCGCAGGGAACTCCTACAATGAGCAGTTCTTC. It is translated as CASSIAGNSYNEQFF.

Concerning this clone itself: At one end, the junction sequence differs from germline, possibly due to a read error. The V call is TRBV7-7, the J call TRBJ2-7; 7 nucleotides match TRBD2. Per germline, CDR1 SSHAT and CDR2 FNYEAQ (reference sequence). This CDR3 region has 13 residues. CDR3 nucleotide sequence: TGTGCTAGCAGCCTTACGTCGGGAGGCGAGCAGTACTTC. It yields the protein CASSLTSGGEQYF.

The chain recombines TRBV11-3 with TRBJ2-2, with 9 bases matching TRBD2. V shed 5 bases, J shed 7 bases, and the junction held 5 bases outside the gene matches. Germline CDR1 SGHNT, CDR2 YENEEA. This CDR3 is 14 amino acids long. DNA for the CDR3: TGTGCCAGCAGCCCTAGCGGGACGGACGGGGAGCTGTTTTTT. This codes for CASSPSGTDGELFF.